The 10 T cell receptor beta chains below were found in one sample sequenced in a study of PD-1 blockade in classical Hodgkin lymphoma. Libraries were prepared by immunoSEQ multiplex PCR; TCRdb keeps only in-frame clonotypes and omits some of them. The sample lists roughly 70,000 clones, about 94% occurring once. As for time point: newly diagnosed, previously untreated cHL patient sample. Source material: peripheral blood mononuclear cells (PBMCs). The receptors were gathered from a human donor with classical Hodgkin lymphoma.

This rearrangement joins TRBV10-3 to TRBJ2-3; D may be TRBD2 (6 bases). Germline V gene data show CDR1 as ENHRY and CDR2 as SYGVKD. The CDR3 contains 19 residues. V gave up 0 bases and J gave up 3 bases, with 22 bases separating them. The CDR3 DNA sequence: TGTGCCATCAGTGAGTCGAAGTCTTCGGGAGTGGGAACTACAGATACGCAGTATTTT. This codes for CAISESKSSGVGTTDTQYF.

V gene TRBV11-2 combines with J gene TRBJ2-7; D may be TRBD1 or TRBD2 (5 bases each). V dropped 5 bases and J dropped 2 bases, with 13 bases sitting between them. The CDR3 is 14 amino acids. Looked up from germline, CDR1 is SGHAT and CDR2 is FQNNGV. The CDR3 reads CASSVRRTTYEQYF. Written as DNA, the CDR3 is TGTGCCAGCAGCGTTAGGAGGACAACCTACGAGCAGTACTTC.

The V call is TRBV15, the J call TRBJ2-3; TRBD1 matches at 7 bases. Germline V gene lookup returns CDR1 LNHNV and CDR2 YYDKDF (reference sequence). J gave up 2 bases and V 1 base, and 3 bases lay outside the gene matches. The CDR3 has 15 residues. The CDR3 loop reads CATSRAQGDTDTQYF. CDR3 bases: TGTGCCACCAGCAGAGCCCAGGGGGACACAGATACGCAGTATTTT.

This clone appeared a few times. V is TRBV7-9 and J is TRBJ1-1, with D possibly TRBD1 on 6 matching bases. The CDR3 covers 15 residues. Trimming left V 6 bases short and J 4 bases short, with 18 bases between. The germline V gene has CDR1 SEHNR and CDR2 FQNEAQ (reference sequence). The CDR3 loop reads CASRQGGGLGTEAFF. The DNA for the CDR3 is TGTGCCAGCAGACAAGGGGGAGGATTAGGCACTGAAGCTTTCTTT.

The V and J genes are TRBV5-4 and TRBJ2-3; possible D gene TRBD1, 5 bases. Looked up from germline, CDR1 is SGHNT and CDR2 is YYREEE (reference sequence). The CDR3 length is 15 residues. V dropped 0 bases and J dropped 0 bases, with 8 bases sitting between them. CDR3: CASSLGQRSTDTQYF. The CDR3 nucleotides read TGTGCCAGCAGCTTGGGACAGCGTAGCACAGATACGCAGTATTTT.

This sequence joins TRBV27 and TRBJ2-2; no definite D call. The V gene lost 5 bases and the J gene lost 4 bases, with 11 bases spanning the gap. The CDR3 extends over 14 amino acids. The germline CDR1 and CDR2 sequences are MNHEY and SMNVEV (reference sequence). The CDR3: CASSPRLVTGELFF. The CDR3 DNA reads TGTGCCAGCAGTCCCCGGCTGGTCACCGGGGAGCTGTTTTTT.

CDR3 DNA sequence: TGTGCCAACGGGGGACTAGCGGGAGACTCCTACAATGAGCAGTTCTTC. Protein: CANGGLAGDSYNEQFF. This chain links TRBV7-9 with TRBJ2-1, with 14 bases matching TRBD2. The CDR3 is made up of 16 amino acids. Losses at the gene ends were 10 bases for V and 0 bases for J; bases not matched to a gene: 5. CDR1 and CDR2 from the germline V gene are SEHNR and FQNEAQ (reference sequence).

The V and J genes are TRBV7-2 and TRBJ2-5; D call uncertain. The germline V and J ends were trimmed by 6 bases and 5 bases, with 13 bases remaining between them. CDR3 size: 13 residues. From germline, CDR1 is SGHTA and CDR2 FQGNSA. CDR3 coding DNA: TGTGCCAGCAGGCCTGGAGCTAGGGAGACCCAGTACTTC. Translation: CASRPGARETQYF.

This clone appeared a few times. This chain links TRBV7-2 with TRBJ1-1; 9 bases fit TRBD1. The CDR3 loop spans 14 amino acids. CDR1 SGHTA and CDR2 FQGNSA come from the germline V gene. V shed 4 bases, J shed 4 bases, and the junction held 4 bases outside the gene matches. The CDR3 coding sequence is TGTGCCAGCAGCTACTTGACAGGGGGCACTGAAGCTTTCTTT. Protein sequence: CASSYLTGGTEAFF.

J is TRBJ2-5 and V is TRBV7-2, with D uncertain. CDR1 and CDR2 (germline): SGHTA, FQGNSA. Trimming took 2 bases from V and 5 from J, leaving 6 bases between them. The CDR3 is made up of 12 amino acids. Here the CDR3 reads CASSLLRETQYF. The DNA for the CDR3 is TGTGCCAGCAGCTTATTGAGGGAGACCCAGTACTTC.